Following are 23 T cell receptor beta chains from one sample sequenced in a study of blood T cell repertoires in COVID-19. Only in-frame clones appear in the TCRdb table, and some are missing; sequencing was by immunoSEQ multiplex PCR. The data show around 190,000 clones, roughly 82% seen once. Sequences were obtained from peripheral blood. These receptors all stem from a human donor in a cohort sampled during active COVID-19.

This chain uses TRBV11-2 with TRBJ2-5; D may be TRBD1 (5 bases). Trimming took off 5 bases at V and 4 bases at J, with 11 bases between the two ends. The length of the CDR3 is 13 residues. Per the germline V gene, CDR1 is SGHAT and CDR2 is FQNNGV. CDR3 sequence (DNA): TGTGCCAGCAGCAACGGACAAAGAGAGACCCAGTACTTC. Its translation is CASSNGQRETQYF. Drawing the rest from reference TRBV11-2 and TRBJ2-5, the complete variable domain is EAGVAQSPRYKIIEKRQSVAFWCNPISGHATLYWYQQILGQGPKLLIQFQNNGVVDDSQLPKDRFSAERLKGVDSTLKIQPAKLEDSAVYLCASSNGQRETQYFGPGTRLLVL.

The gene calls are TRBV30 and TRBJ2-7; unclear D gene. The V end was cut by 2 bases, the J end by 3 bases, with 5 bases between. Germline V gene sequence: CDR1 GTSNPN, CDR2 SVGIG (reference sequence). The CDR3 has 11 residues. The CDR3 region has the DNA TGTGCCTGGAGTAAGCGCTACGAGCAGTACTTC. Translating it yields CAWSKRYEQYF.

CDR3 bases: TGCGCCAGCAGCTTGCAGGGGGCGAGCAATCAGCCCCAGCATTTT. Encoded protein: CASSLQGASNQPQHF. J is TRBJ1-5 and V is TRBV5-1, with TRBD1 identical over 8 bases. V trimming: 1 base; J trimming: 1 base; junction bases outside the gene matches: 1. The V gene's germline CDR1 is SGHRS and CDR2 YFSETQ. The CDR3 is 15 amino acids.

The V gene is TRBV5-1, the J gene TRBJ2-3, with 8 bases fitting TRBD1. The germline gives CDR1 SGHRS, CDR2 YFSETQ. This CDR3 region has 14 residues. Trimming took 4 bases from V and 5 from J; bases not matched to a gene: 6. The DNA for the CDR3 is TGCGCCAGCAGCCCGGGACAGGAGATAGATACGCAGTATTTT. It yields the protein CASSPGQEIDTQYF.

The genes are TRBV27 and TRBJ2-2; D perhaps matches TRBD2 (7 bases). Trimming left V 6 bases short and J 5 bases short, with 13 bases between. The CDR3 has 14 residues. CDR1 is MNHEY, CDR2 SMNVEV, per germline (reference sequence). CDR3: CASRSRGATGELFF. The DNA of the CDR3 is TGTGCCAGCAGATCCCGGGGGGCTACCGGGGAGCTGTTTTTT.

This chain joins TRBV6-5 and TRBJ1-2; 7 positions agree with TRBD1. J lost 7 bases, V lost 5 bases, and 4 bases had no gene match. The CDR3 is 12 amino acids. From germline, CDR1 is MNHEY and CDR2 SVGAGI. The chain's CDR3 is CASSNRGSGYTF. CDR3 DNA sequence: TGTGCCAGCAGTAACAGGGGTTCTGGCTACACCTTC.

The CDR3 here is CASSLGQGRYGYTF. As DNA, the CDR3 is TGTGCCAGCAGTCTCGGACAGGGGCGCTATGGCTACACCTTC. The gene calls are TRBV28 and TRBJ1-2; the match to TRBD1 covers 9 bases. Germline assignment: CDR1 MDHEN and CDR2 SYDVKM. This CDR3 contains 14 residues. V shed 5 bases and J 4 bases; nucleotides not matched to a gene: 5.

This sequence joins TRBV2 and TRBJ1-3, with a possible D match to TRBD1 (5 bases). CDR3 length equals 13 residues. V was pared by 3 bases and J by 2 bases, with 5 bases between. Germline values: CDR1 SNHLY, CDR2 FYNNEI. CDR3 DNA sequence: TGTGCCAGCAGTGACAGGGCTGGAAACACCATATATTTT. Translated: CASSDRAGNTIYF.

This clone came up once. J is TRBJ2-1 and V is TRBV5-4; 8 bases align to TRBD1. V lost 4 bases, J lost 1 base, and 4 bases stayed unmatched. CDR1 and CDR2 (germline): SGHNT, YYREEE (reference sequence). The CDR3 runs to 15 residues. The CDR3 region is CASSLGQASYNEQFF. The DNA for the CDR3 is TGTGCCAGCAGCCTGGGACAGGCTTCCTACAATGAGCAGTTCTTC.

DNA of the CDR3: TGTGCCAGCATCAGGGACAGGGGTTCCGAAGAGACCCAGTACTTC. This gives the protein CASIRDRGSEETQYF. The V and J genes are TRBV5-4 and TRBJ2-5, with 10 nucleotides matching TRBD1. J lost 3 bases, V lost 6 bases, and 8 bases had no gene match. This CDR3 has 15 residues. In germline, CDR1 is SGHNT, CDR2 YYREEE (reference sequence).

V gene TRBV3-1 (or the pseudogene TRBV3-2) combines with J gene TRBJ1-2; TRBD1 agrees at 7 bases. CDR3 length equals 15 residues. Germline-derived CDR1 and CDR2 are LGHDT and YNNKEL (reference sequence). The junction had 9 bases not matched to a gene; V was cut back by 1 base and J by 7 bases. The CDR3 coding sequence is TGTGCCAGCAGCCAAGGAGGGAACAGGGGAGGTGGCTACACCTTC. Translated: CASSQGGNRGGGYTF.

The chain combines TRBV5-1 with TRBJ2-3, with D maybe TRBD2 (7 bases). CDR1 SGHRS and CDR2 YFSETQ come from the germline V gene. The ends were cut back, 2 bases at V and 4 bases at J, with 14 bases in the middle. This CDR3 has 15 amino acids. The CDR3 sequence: CASSLGGGPSDTQYF. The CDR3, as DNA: TGCGCCAGCAGCTTAGGGGGAGGGCCATCAGATACGCAGTATTTT.

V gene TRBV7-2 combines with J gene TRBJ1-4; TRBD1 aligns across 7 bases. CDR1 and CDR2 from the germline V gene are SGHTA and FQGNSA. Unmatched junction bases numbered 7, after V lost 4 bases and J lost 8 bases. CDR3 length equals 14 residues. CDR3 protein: CASSWDSRGEKLFF. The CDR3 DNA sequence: TGTGCCAGCAGCTGGGACAGCCGGGGAGAAAAACTGTTTTTT.

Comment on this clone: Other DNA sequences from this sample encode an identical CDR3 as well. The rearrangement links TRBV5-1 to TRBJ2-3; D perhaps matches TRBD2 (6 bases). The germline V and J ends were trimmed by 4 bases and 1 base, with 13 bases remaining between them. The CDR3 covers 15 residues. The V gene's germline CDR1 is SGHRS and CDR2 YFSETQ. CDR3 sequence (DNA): TGCGCCAGCAGCCTCGGGGCTAGCGGCACAGATACGCAGTATTTT. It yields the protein CASSLGASGTDTQYF. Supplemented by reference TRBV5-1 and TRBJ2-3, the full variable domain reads KAGVTQTPRYLIKTRGQQVTLSCSPISGHRSVSWYQQTPGQGLQFLFEYFSETQRNKGNFPGRFSGRQFSNSRSEMNVSTLELGDSALYLCASSLGASGTDTQYFGPGTRLTVL.

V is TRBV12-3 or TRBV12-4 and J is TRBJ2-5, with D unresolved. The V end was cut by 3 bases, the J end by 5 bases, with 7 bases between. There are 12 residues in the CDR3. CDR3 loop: CASSFIRETQYF. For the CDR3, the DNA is TGTGCCAGCAGTTTCATCAGGGAGACCCAGTACTTC.

CDR3 nucleotide sequence: TGTGCCAGCAGCTTACAGGGTCGGGGCTACACCTTC. Protein: CASSLQGRGYTF. This chain links TRBV5-5 with TRBJ1-2; a possible D gene is TRBD1 (6 bases). The CDR3 runs 12 residues. Germline CDR1 SGHKS, CDR2 YYEKEE (reference sequence). The V end lost 2 bases, the J end lost 8 bases, and 10 bases lay between the germline ends.

In DNA form, the CDR3 reads TGTGCCAGTACCCACCGAGGGACTATGGCCATGAACGAGCAGTACTTC. Translated: CASTHRGTMAMNEQYF. The chain links TRBV19 to TRBJ2-7, with 7 bases aligning to TRBD2. The germline V gene encodes CDR1 LNHDA and CDR2 SQIVND (reference sequence). The CDR3 length is 16 residues. Trimming at V came to 7 bases and at J to 5 bases, leaving 17 bases not matched to a gene.

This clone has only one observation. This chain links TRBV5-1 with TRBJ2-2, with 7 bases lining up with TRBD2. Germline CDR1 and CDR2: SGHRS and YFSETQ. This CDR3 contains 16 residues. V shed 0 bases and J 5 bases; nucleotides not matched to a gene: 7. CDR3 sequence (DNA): TGCGCCAGCAGCTTGGTGGGGAGGGCCGGAACCGGGGAGCTGTTTTTT. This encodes CASSLVGRAGTGELFF.

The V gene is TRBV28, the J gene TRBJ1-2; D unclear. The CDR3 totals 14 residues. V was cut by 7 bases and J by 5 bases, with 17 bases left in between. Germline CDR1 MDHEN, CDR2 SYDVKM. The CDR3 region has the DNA TGTGCCAGCATGCCGGAGATCACAATATATGGCTACACCTTC. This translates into CASMPEITIYGYTF.

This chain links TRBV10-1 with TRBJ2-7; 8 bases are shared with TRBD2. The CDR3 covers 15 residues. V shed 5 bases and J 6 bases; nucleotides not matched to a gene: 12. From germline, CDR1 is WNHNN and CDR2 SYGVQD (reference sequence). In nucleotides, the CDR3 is TGCGCCAGCAGTTCTATATCGGGAGGGCCCGGCGAGCAGTACTTC. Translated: CASSSISGGPGEQYF.

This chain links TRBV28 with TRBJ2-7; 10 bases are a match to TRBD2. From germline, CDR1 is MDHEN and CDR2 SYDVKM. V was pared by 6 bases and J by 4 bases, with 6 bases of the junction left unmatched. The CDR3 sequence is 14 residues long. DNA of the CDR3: TGTGCCAGCAGAGAAGCGGGAGGGAATTACGAGCAGTACTTC. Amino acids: CASREAGGNYEQYF. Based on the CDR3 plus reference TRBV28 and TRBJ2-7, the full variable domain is DVKVTQSSRYLVKRTGEKVFLECVQDMDHENMFWYRQDPGLGLRLIYFSYDVKMKEKGDIPEGYSVSREKKERFSLILESASTNQTSMYLCASREAGGNYEQYFGPGTRLTVT.

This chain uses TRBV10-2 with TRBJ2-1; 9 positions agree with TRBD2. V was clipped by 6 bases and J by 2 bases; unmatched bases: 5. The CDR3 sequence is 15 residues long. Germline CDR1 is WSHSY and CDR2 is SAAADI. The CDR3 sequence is CASRLAGDAYNEQFF. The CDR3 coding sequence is TGCGCCAGCAGGTTAGCGGGAGACGCCTACAATGAGCAGTTCTTC.

The CDR3 is CASRVYSGSVNEQFF. CDR3 sequence (DNA): TGTGCCAGCAGAGTGTATAGCGGGAGTGTGAATGAGCAGTTCTTC. V is TRBV6-5 and J is TRBJ2-1; TRBD2 aligns across 9 bases. V trimming: 6 bases; J trimming: 7 bases; junction bases outside the gene matches: 10. CDR1 is MNHEY, CDR2 SVGAGI, per germline. The CDR3 totals 15 residues.